The source of this TCR beta chain is a study of cytomegalovirus exposure and HLA in healthy donors. In the study overall: Sequencing of around 200 million T cells in an earlier analysis found around 110 million unique TCR beta sequences.

As for this clone: Antigen: not known.

This cohort consisted of healthy bone marrow donors. The CDR3 is 13 residues long. With 2 bases clipped from V and 4 bases from J, the junction kept 1 base outside the gene matches. Germline CDR1 MNHEY, CDR2 SVGAGI. Study outcomes and limitations: With DRB1 most and HLA-C fewest, TCR association rates differed between HLA loci in a later analysis. In a later analysis, an Asian-associated ancestry cluster reportedly showed fewer N-insertions than the roughly 690-donor mean.

13 Jbeta primers and 60 Vbeta primers were used for the PCR. Measured with immunoSEQ multiplex PCR; TCRdb has only the in-frame clones, and not every one. The repertoire has under 200,000 clones, about four fifths of them found once; the top ten carry 1.5% to 2%. The genes are TRBV6-5 and TRBJ1-1; 7 nucleotides match TRBD1. The origin of this receptor is a man aged 40-49 years in good health and CMV-seropositive. The sequencing sample was made of PBMCs. CDR3 in DNA: TGTGCCAGCAGTTACAACAGGGGCACTGAAGCTTTCTTT. Protein: CASSYNRGTEAFF.